The source of this T cell receptor (beta chain) is a study of shared clonotypes between healthy human individuals. Study observations and caveats: Generally, naive subsets (rather than memory subsets) showed larger estimated richness.

Comment on this clone: Its antigen is still unknown.

Execution of the assay was at deep level. Splitting of each subset's genomic DNA was done evenly across several immunoSEQ plates. Each sorted subset replicate got 200 ng genomic DNA, roughly 33,000 genomes. The assay was immunoSEQ multiplex PCR, and TCRdb's table has in-frame clones only and misses some. The sample lists around 1.4 million clones, approximately 98.5% occurring once. With 9 bases removed from V and 4 bases from J, the gap between germline ends came to 13 bases. The CDR3 consists of 12 residues. Germline loops: CDR1 WSHSY, CDR2 SAAADI. V and J are TRBV10-2 and TRBJ2-7; D tentatively reads TRBD1 or TRBD2 (5 bases each). This TCR was sampled from a man aged 30 to 45 in good health. Sequenced sample: naive CD4+ T cells sorted from blood. Subset noted: CD45RA+ positively selected. The CDR3 DNA is TGCGCCAGTGGGGGTCTGGTGTACGAGCAGTACTTC. This encodes CASGGLVYEQYF.